This T cell receptor beta chain originates from a study of cytomegalovirus exposure and HLA in healthy donors. The CDR3 runs to 15 residues. V gave up 3 bases and J gave up 7 bases, with 17 bases separating them. The germline CDR1 and CDR2 sequences are SGHNT and YYREEE (reference sequence). PCR involved 60 Vbeta and 13 Jbeta primers. Assay: immunoSEQ multiplex PCR; the TCRdb copy retains only in-frame clones and omits some. Of 99,000 or so clones in the sample, roughly 85% were seen once. A word on this clone: The antigen is unknown.

Findings of the study overall: Later analysis suggested links between common viral pathogens and several top significant clusters. For most subjects, TCR beta sequences were reported to predict HLA-A and HLA-B alleles with accuracy. The analysis excluded some indistinguishable V segments, including TRBV6-2 and TRBV6-3. Information on immune exposure was restricted to one variable (CMV serostatus).

This TCR was sampled from a man aged 55 to 70 in good health and CMV-seropositive. This rearrangement joins TRBV5-4 to TRBJ2-1; D not resolved. The sample taken for sequencing was PBMCs. The CDR3 sequence: CASSSDPDLRNEQFF. The CDR3 DNA reads as TGTGCCAGCAGCTCCGATCCGGATCTGAGGAATGAGCAGTTCTTC.